The 18 T cell receptor beta chains in this list originate from one sample, sequenced in a study of T cells in Graves' hyperthyroidism and ophthalmopathy. What was amplified from RNA transcripts were TCR beta CDR3 regions. The TCR CDR3 first-round RT-PCR relied on the HTBI primer set. MiXCR was run by TCRdb on the multiplex PCR reads, yielding one entry per CDR3 protein. The table has around 350,000 distinct CDR3 sequences, around a sixth seen once; the top ten hold 25% to 30%. Sequencing used blood. These receptors were obtained from a young woman with Graves' hyperthyroidism that later progressed to Graves' ophthalmopathy.

In its sample, this clonotype was seen a few times. This chain uses TRBV9 with TRBJ2-5; perhaps TRBD1 as D (5 bases). This CDR3 contains 14 residues. The V and J ends lost 0 bases and 1 base respectively, with 7 bases between them. Germline CDR1 is SGDLS and CDR2 is YYNGEE. This CDR3 is CASSVGQGQETQYF. In nucleotides, the CDR3 is TGTGCCAGCAGCGTAGGCCAGGGCCAAGAGACCCAGTACTTC.

As concerns this clonotype: An end of the junction does not agree with germline; a read error may underlie this. V is TRBV16 and J is TRBJ2-5, with 9 bases aligning to TRBD1. CDR1 and CDR2 from the germline V gene are KGHSY and FQNENV. The CDR3 is made up of 14 amino acids. The CDR3 loop is CASGQRDREETQYF. The CDR3 DNA is TGTGCCAGCGGCCAACGGGACAGGGAAGAGACCCAGTACTTC.

This clonotype has a count of ten or more. The V gene is TRBV6-5, the J gene TRBJ1-5; D possibly corresponds to TRBD1 (6 bases). The CDR3 has 14 residues. V lost 0 bases and J lost 9, with 12 bases in between. Germline assignment: CDR1 MNHEY and CDR2 SVGAGI. CDR3 DNA sequence: TGTGCCAGCAGTTACTCCCGGGACACCTCGCCCCAGCATTTT. Residues: CASSYSRDTSPQHF.

This clonotype was recorded many times. The chain links TRBV13 to TRBJ2-7, with 13 bases that match TRBD2. J gave up 5 bases and V 5 bases, and 3 bases lay outside the gene matches. The CDR3 extends over 14 amino acids. CDR1 is PRHDT and CDR2 is FYEKMQ in the germline V gene (reference sequence). The CDR3 sequence: CASSIGLAGDEQYF. CDR3 in DNA: TGTGCCAGCAGCATCGGACTAGCGGGAGACGAGCAGTACTTC.

This clonotype was detected many times. V is TRBV12-3 or TRBV12-4 and J is TRBJ1-1; 7 nucleotides match TRBD1. The CDR3 has 13 amino acids. Trimming at V came to 8 bases and at J to 7 bases, leaving 10 bases not matched to a gene. Written as DNA, the CDR3 is TGTGCCAGCTCGAGGACAGGCCCCAATGAAGCTTTCTTT. This encodes CASSRTGPNEAFF.

The table lists this clonotype with many counts. The chain employs TRBV7-8 and TRBJ1-5, with TRBD1 as a possible D gene (6 bases). The V end lost 2 bases, the J end lost 1 base, and 12 bases lay between the germline ends. The CDR3 length is 16 residues. Germline V gene lookup returns CDR1 SGHVS and CDR2 FQNEAQ. CDR3 residues: CASSLTGRGSNQPQHF. CDR3 bases: TGTGCCAGCAGCTTAACAGGGAGGGGGAGCAATCAGCCCCAGCATTTT. The whole variable domain, filled in from reference TRBV7-8 and TRBJ1-5, reads GAGVSQSPRYKVAKRGQDVALRCDPISGHVSLFWYQQALGQGPEFLTYFQNEAQLDKSGLPSDRFFAERPEGSVSTLKIQRTQQEDSAVYLCASSLTGRGSNQPQHFGDGTRLSIL.

This clonotype showed up many times. The V gene is TRBV12-3 or TRBV12-4, the J gene TRBJ2-7; the D gene could be TRBD1 or TRBD2 (7 bases each). CDR3 length: 12 residues. With 8 bases removed from V and 5 bases from J, the gap between germline ends came to 13 bases. The CDR3 is CASGQGGDEQYF. The CDR3 bases are TGTGCCAGCGGGCAGGGGGGGGACGAGCAGTACTTC.

V and J are TRBV4-1 and TRBJ2-2; 10 bases align to TRBD2. The CDR3 covers 16 residues. Looked up from germline, CDR1 is MGHRA and CDR2 is YSYEKL. V gave up 2 bases and J gave up 6 bases; unmatched junction bases: 6. DNA of the CDR3: TGCGCCAGCAGCCAACTAGCGGGAGTACAGTCCGGGGAGCTGTTTTTT. This sequence encodes CASSQLAGVQSGELFF.

Concerning this clonotype itself: A much larger clone differs from this one at a single base, so this may be a read error. The gene calls are TRBV28 and TRBJ2-7; D uncertain. The CDR3 totals 12 residues. Germline V CDR1 and CDR2: MDHEN, SYDVKM. As DNA, the CDR3 is TGTACCTCTGCTCTGACAAATAACGAGCAGTACTTC. This gives the protein CTSALTNNEQYF.

This clonotype was recorded at least ten times. The chain recombines TRBV6-2 or TRBV6-3 with TRBJ1-2; unclear D gene. The CDR3 runs 15 residues. Trimming stripped 2 bases from V and 5 bases from J, with 15 bases between. CDR1 is MNHEY, CDR2 SVGEGT, per germline. The CDR3 is CASSYPLRGQYGYTF. Here the CDR3 DNA reads TGTGCCAGCAGTTACCCCCTACGCGGGCAGTATGGCTACACCTTC.

The V call is TRBV20-1, the J call TRBJ2-1; 7 bases are shared with TRBD1. This CDR3 is 18 amino acids long. Trimming at V came to 3 bases and at J to 6 bases, leaving 20 bases not matched to a gene. CDR1 is DFQATT and CDR2 is SNEGSKA in the germline V gene (reference sequence). CDR3 region: CSASPLSGQERFGNEQFF. As DNA, the CDR3 is TGCAGTGCTAGTCCCCTATCAGGACAGGAAAGGTTTGGCAATGAGCAGTTCTTC.

This clonotype was detected once. This chain connects TRBV6-4 to TRBJ2-1, with 12 bases lining up with TRBD2. Germline V gives CDR1 MRHNA, CDR2 SNTAGT. Unmatched junction bases numbered 4, after V lost 4 bases and J lost 6 bases. The CDR3 contains 15 residues. The DNA for the CDR3 is TGTGCCAGCAGTGTGGAGACTAGCGGGGGCAATGAGCAGTTCTTC. Its protein product is CASSVETSGGNEQFF.

This clonotype was seen only a few times. The chain has TRBV6-2 or TRBV6-3 and TRBJ2-2; D gene uncertain. V shed 4 bases and J shed 0 bases, with 18 bases lying between them. This CDR3 region has 18 residues. Germline CDR1 and CDR2: MNHEY and SVGEGT. The CDR3 loop reads CASSSPRISKPNTGELFF. In DNA form, the CDR3 reads TGTGCCAGCAGTTCTCCTAGAATCAGCAAACCGAACACCGGGGAGCTGTTTTTT.

This clonotype has just a few counts. J is TRBJ2-4 and V is TRBV5-1; D remains unclear. Per the germline V gene, CDR1 is SGHRS and CDR2 is YFSETQ. The CDR3 covers 14 residues. Trimming took off 5 bases at V and 8 bases at J, with 17 bases between the two ends. CDR3 region: CASSPIGRSDIQYF. CDR3 bases: TGCGCCAGCAGTCCGATCGGTCGGTCGGACATTCAGTACTTC.

This rearrangement joins TRBV11-2 to TRBJ2-7; D is perhaps TRBD2 (5 bases). The germline gives CDR1 SGHAT, CDR2 FQNNGV. The CDR3 sequence is 13 residues long. The V end was cut by 7 bases, the J end by 1 base, with 11 bases between. CDR3 coding DNA: TGTGCCAGCACCACTACGGGGTCCTACGAGCAGTACTTC. Protein sequence: CASTTTGSYEQYF. Drawing the rest from reference TRBV11-2 and TRBJ2-7, the complete variable domain is EAGVAQSPRYKIIEKRQSVAFWCNPISGHATLYWYQQILGQGPKLLIQFQNNGVVDDSQLPKDRFSAERLKGVDSTLKIQPAKLEDSAVYLCASTTTGSYEQYFGPGTRLTVT.

There are a few counts of this clonotype. The CDR3 DNA is TGTGCCAGCTCCCCTGACAGGGGCGGGTTCTTC. Translated: CASSPDRGGFF. The chain is built from TRBV18 and TRBJ2-1, with 8 bases identical to TRBD1. CDR3 length: 11 amino acids. Looked up from germline, CDR1 is KGHSH and CDR2 is LQKENI. Trimming took 6 bases from V and 15 from J; bases not matched to a gene: 7.

This clonotype appeared many times. The V call is TRBV5-1, the J call TRBJ1-6; D remains unclear. The CDR3 contains 16 residues. V was shortened by 6 bases and J by 10 bases, with 23 bases between the two germline ends. Germline-derived CDR1 and CDR2 are SGHRS and YFSETQ. The CDR3 region is CASTRDGAGKASPLHF. The CDR3 nucleotides are TGCGCCAGCACCCGAGACGGCGCGGGTAAAGCCTCACCCCTCCACTTT.

This clonotype was counted many times. The V call is TRBV18, the J call TRBJ2-1; 7 bases line up with TRBD1. Germline V lookup: CDR1 KGHSH, CDR2 LQKENI. The CDR3 length is 14 residues. V lost 6 bases and J lost 7; bases outside the gene matches: 9. The CDR3 sequence: CASSPGQVLNEQFF. CDR3 sequence (DNA): TGTGCCAGCTCCCCAGGACAGGTTCTAAATGAGCAGTTCTTC.